This is a list of T cell receptor beta chains from one sample in a study of post-analysis software for immune sequencing data. TCRdb re-called the PCR reads with MiXCR, one entry per CDR3 protein. The sample includes roughly 800,000 distinct CDR3 sequences, 53% of them seen just once. The sequenced material came from blood. The receptors here all came from a girl between 5 and 17 years old with multiple sclerosis. Each CDR3 is given with its conserved first and last residue. Fields, in order: clone size, V gene, D gene, CDR3 length, J gene, CDR3 protein, CDR3 DNA. D genes are given only for firm matches. The size entry is marked missing in some rows and otherwise reads once, few, many or a size class.

NA,TRBV29-1,NA,13,TRBJ2-7,CSADGGSLHEQYF,TGCAGCGCAGACGGAGGAAGTCTCCACGAGCAGTACTTC
once,TRBV10-3,TRBD2,13,TRBJ2-1,CAITQTSGSEQFF,TGTGCCATCACACAGACTAGCGGGAGTGAGCAGTTCTTC
many,TRBV5-1,NA,13,TRBJ2-7,CASSSRSSYEQYF,TGCGCCAGCAGCTCTCGGAGCTCCTACGAGCAGTACTTC
NA,TRBV4-1,TRBD2,17,TRBJ2-4,CASSQDILAGVKNIQYF,TGCGCCAGCAGCCAAGATATACTAGCGGGTGTTAAAAACATTCAGTACTTC
NA,TRBV3-1,NA,15,TRBJ1-5,CASSQGPGGNQPQHF,TGTGCCAGCAGCCAAGGGCCTGGGGGCAATCAGCCCCAGCATTTT
NA,TRBV29-1,TRBD1,14,TRBJ2-3,CSVRDRDRTDTQYF,TGCAGCGTCCGGGACAGGGACCGCACAGATACGCAGTATTTT
NA,TRBV20-1,TRBD2,15,TRBJ2-1,CSATARGVSGNEQFF,TGCAGTGCTACGGCGCGGGGGGTATCTGGCAATGAGCAGTTCTTC
NA,TRBV6-1,TRBD1,16,TRBJ1-2,CASRSRQGTANYGYTF,TGTGCCAGCAGGTCCCGACAGGGGACAGCTAACTATGGCTACACCTTC
NA,TRBV5-4,TRBD2,15,TRBJ2-7,CASSPGGSGAYEQYF,TGTGCCAGCAGTCCGGGGGGTAGCGGTGCCTACGAGCAGTACTTC
few,TRBV20-1,TRBD1,16,TRBJ1-1,CSARRGGDSSNTEAFF,TGCAGTGCTAGGAGGGGAGGGGACAGTTCGAACACTGAAGCTTTCTTT
NA,TRBV5-1,NA,15,TRBJ2-5,CASSLEKTGQETQYF,TGCGCCAGCAGCTTGGAAAAGACAGGACAAGAGACCCAGTACTTC
NA,TRBV27,NA,16,TRBJ2-1,CASSTGRLRDYNEQFF,TGTGCCAGCAGTACAGGCCGCCTCAGGGACTACAATGAGCAGTTCTTC
NA,TRBV7-2,NA,13,TRBJ2-1,CASNSNTGNEQFF,TGTGCCAGCAACTCTAACACCGGCAATGAGCAGTTCTTC
few,TRBV2,TRBD2,18,TRBJ2-4,CASSGRTSGREAKNIQYF,TGTGCCAGCAGCGGCAGGACTAGCGGGAGAGAGGCCAAAAACATTCAGTACTTC
NA,TRBV5-1,NA,16,TRBJ2-2,CASSLDSGRATGELFF,TGCGCCAGCAGCTTGGATTCCGGCAGGGCCACCGGGGAGCTGTTTTTT
NA,TRBV29-1,NA,13,TRBJ2-1,CSVGLLVFDEQFF,TGCAGCGTAGGCCTTTTGGTGTTTGATGAGCAGTTCTTC
NA,TRBV7-9,NA,16,TRBJ2-7,CASSFNQPGFNYEQYF,TGTGCCAGCAGCTTCAACCAACCAGGTTTCAACTACGAGCAGTACTTC
NA,TRBV28,TRBD1,15,TRBJ2-5,CASSPPTGRVETQYF,TGTGCCAGCAGCCCCCCGACAGGGCGGGTAGAGACCCAGTACTTC